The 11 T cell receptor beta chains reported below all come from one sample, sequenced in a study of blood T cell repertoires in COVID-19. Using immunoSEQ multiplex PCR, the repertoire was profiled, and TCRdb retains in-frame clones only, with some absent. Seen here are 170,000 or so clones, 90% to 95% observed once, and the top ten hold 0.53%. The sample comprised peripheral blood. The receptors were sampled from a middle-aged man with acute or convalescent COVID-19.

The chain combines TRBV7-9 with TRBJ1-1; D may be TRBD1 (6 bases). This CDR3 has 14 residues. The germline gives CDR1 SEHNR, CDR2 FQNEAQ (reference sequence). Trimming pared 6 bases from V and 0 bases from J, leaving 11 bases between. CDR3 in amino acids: CASSPGTMNTEAFF. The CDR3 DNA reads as TGTGCCAGCAGTCCCGGGACAATGAACACTGAAGCTTTCTTT.

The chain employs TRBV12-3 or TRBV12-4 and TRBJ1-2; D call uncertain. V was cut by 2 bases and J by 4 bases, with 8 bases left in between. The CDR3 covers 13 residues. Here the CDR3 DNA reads TGTGCCAGCAGTTTAATGACAAGCTATGGCTACACCTTC. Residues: CASSLMTSYGYTF.

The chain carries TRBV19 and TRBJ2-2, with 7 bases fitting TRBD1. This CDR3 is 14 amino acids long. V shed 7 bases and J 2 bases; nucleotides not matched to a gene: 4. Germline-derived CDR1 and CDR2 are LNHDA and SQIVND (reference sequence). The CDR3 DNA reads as TGTGCCAGTACCAGACAGGGAAACACCGGGGAGCTGTTTTTT. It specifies CASTRQGNTGELFF.

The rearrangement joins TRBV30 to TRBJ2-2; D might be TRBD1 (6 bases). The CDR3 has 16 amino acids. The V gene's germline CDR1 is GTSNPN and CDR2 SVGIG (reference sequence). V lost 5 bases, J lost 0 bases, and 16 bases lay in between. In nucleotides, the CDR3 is TGTGCCTGGCCAGCCTCCGGGACACCGAACACCGGGGAGCTGTTTTTT. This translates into CAWPASGTPNTGELFF.

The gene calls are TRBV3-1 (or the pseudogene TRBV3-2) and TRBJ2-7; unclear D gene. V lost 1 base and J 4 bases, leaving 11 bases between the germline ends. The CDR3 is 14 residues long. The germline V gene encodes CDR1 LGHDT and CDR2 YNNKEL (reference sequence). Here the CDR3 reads CASSQAYPRYEQYF. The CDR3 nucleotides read TGTGCCAGCAGCCAAGCCTACCCCCGGTACGAGCAGTACTTC.

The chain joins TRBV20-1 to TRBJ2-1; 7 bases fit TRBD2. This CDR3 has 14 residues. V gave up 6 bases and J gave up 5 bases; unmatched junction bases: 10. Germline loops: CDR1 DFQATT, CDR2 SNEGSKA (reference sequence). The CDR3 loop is CSASLADKDNEQFF. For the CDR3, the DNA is TGCAGTGCCAGTCTAGCGGACAAAGACAATGAGCAGTTCTTC.

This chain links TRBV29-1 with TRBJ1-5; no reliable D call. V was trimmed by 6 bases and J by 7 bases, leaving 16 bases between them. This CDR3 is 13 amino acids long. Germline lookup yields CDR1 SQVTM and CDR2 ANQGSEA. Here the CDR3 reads CSVAEAPSQPQHF. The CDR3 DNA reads TGCAGCGTGGCCGAGGCCCCCAGCCAGCCCCAGCATTTT.

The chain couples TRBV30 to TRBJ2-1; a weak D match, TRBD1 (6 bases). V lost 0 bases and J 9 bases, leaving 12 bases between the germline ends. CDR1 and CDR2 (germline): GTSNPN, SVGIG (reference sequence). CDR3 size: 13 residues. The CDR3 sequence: CAWSVLRGTEQFF. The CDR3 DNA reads TGTGCCTGGAGTGTACTCAGGGGCACTGAGCAGTTCTTC.

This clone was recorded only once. The CDR3 spells CASSFQKLQFF. The DNA of the CDR3 is TGTGCCAGCAGCTTTCAGAAGTTGCAGTTCTTC. The chain employs TRBV7-9 and TRBJ2-1; D not certain. The CDR3 contains 11 residues. The V and J ends lost 3 bases and 12 bases respectively, with 9 bases between them. The germline CDR1 and CDR2 sequences are SEHNR and FQNEAQ (reference sequence).

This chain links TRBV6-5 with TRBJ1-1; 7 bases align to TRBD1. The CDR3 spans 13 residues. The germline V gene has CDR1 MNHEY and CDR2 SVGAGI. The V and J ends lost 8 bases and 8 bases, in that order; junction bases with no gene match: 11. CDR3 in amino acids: CASFLTGESEAFF. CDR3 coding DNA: TGTGCCAGCTTCCTTACAGGGGAAAGCGAAGCTTTCTTT.

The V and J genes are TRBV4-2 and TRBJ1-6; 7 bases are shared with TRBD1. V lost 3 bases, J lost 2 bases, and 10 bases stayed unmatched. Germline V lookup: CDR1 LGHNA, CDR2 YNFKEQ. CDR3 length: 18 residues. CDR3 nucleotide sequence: TGTGCCAGCAGCCAGGGATTGACAGGGTCGACCTATAATTCACCCCTCCACTTT. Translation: CASSQGLTGSTYNSPLHF.